This is a list of T cell receptor beta chains from one sample in a study of cytomegalovirus exposure and HLA in healthy donors. The method was immunoSEQ multiplex PCR; TCRdb's version includes in-frame clones alone and lacks a portion of them. The data contain about 100,000 clones, under 85% of them singletons. Specimen: PBMCs. Every receptor here comes from a woman aged 18 to 35 in good health and CMV-seronegative. Both conserved end residues are part of each CDR3. Fields, in order: J gene, V gene, CDR3 protein.

j_call: TRBJ1-6; v_call: TRBV7-6; cdr3_aa: CASSLETGGNSPLHF
j_call: TRBJ1-6; v_call: TRBV30; cdr3_aa: CAWRQGSYNSPLHF
j_call: TRBJ2-7; v_call: TRBV5-4; cdr3_aa: CASSPGQSSYEQYF
j_call: TRBJ1-1; v_call: TRBV27; cdr3_aa: CASSLLRDTEAFF
j_call: TRBJ1-6; v_call: TRBV5-6; cdr3_aa: CASSLDLGANSPLHF
j_call: TRBJ2-7; v_call: TRBV6-4; cdr3_aa: CASSDFPRGEQYF
j_call: TRBJ2-2; v_call: TRBV18; cdr3_aa: CASSPGEGTGGAGELFF
j_call: TRBJ2-7; v_call: TRBV6-6; cdr3_aa: CASRAGGPYEQYF
j_call: TRBJ1-5; v_call: TRBV27; cdr3_aa: CASSLSSPANQPQHF
j_call: TRBJ2-2; v_call: TRBV4-2; cdr3_aa: CASSQDSSGGSGELFF
j_call: TRBJ1-2; v_call: TRBV7-9; cdr3_aa: CASSLGDRFGYTF
j_call: TRBJ1-2; v_call: TRBV6-6; cdr3_aa: CASSYERTGNGYTF
j_call: TRBJ2-1; v_call: TRBV27; cdr3_aa: CASSYRAPQSGNEQFF
j_call: TRBJ2-3; v_call: TRBV10-3; cdr3_aa: CAISLGASDTQYF
j_call: TRBJ1-2; v_call: TRBV13; cdr3_aa: CASSLKGDNSNYGYTF
j_call: TRBJ1-1; v_call: TRBV19; cdr3_aa: CASSIAGGPTEAFF
j_call: TRBJ2-5; v_call: TRBV21-1; cdr3_aa: CASFKGRVLFQETQYF
j_call: TRBJ1-1; v_call: TRBV27; cdr3_aa: CASSWGPPGVNTEAFF
j_call: TRBJ1-4; v_call: TRBV19; cdr3_aa: CASSRRQGTNEKLFF
j_call: TRBJ1-2; v_call: TRBV4-2; cdr3_aa: CASSQDLAAGSLSGYTF
j_call: TRBJ1-1; v_call: TRBV27; cdr3_aa: CASTYLPRRVTGMNTEAFF
j_call: TRBJ2-1; v_call: TRBV7-3; cdr3_aa: CASSLSPGYNEQFF
j_call: TRBJ2-5; v_call: TRBV4-1; cdr3_aa: CASSQVTGGGKTQYF
j_call: TRBJ1-6; v_call: TRBV7-2; cdr3_aa: CASSLALRDRVNSPLHF
j_call: TRBJ2-2; v_call: TRBV7-3; cdr3_aa: CASSLIDATSGKLRTGELFF
j_call: TRBJ1-2; v_call: TRBV10-2; cdr3_aa: CASSGTGVDYGYTF
j_call: TRBJ2-7; v_call: TRBV10-3; cdr3_aa: CAISESKVQASYEQYF
j_call: TRBJ1-6; v_call: TRBV19; cdr3_aa: CASSGDSRVSPLHF
j_call: TRBJ2-7; v_call: TRBV19; cdr3_aa: CASTPSGLQGYEQYF
j_call: TRBJ2-5; v_call: TRBV6-1; cdr3_aa: CASSEVAGGPETQYF
j_call: TRBJ2-2; v_call: TRBV7-9; cdr3_aa: CASSQNRGRPGELFF
j_call: TRBJ2-6; v_call: TRBV9; cdr3_aa: CASSVEGFSGANVLTF
j_call: TRBJ1-2; v_call: TRBV5-8; cdr3_aa: CASSPRSFYGYTF
j_call: TRBJ1-4; v_call: TRBV2; cdr3_aa: CASRDGTGREKLFF
j_call: TRBJ2-7; v_call: TRBV28; cdr3_aa: CASNLAGASAPYEQYF